This T cell receptor beta chain comes out of a study of blood T cell repertoires in COVID-19. Study details: Samples representing acute and convalescent COVID-19 were sourced from the United States, Italy and Spain. T cells, B-cell-depleted T cells, or PBMCs supplied cDNA or gDNA.

Original methodology: Using reference gene primer amplification, nucleated cell counts were estimated. The method was immunoSEQ multiplex PCR; TCRdb's version includes in-frame clones alone and lacks a portion of them. The DNA gave D and trimming, while V, J and clone size come from that table. The sample holds around 100,000 clones; around 90% are singletons and the top ten take roughly 3.1%. The CDR3 loop spans 12 amino acids. Germline V gives CDR1 KGHSH, CDR2 LQKENI. V was pared by 3 bases and J by 11 bases, with 10 bases between. The chain combines TRBV18 with TRBJ1-4; perhaps TRBD1 as D (5 bases). The TCR sequence derives from a man aged 50 to 59 with active or convalescent COVID-19. The sequenced sample was peripheral blood. CDR3 loop: CASSPDNRKLFF. CDR3 DNA: TGTGCCAGCTCACCGGACAATCGGAAACTGTTTTTT.